The entry below describes one T cell receptor beta chain. Its specificity is unknown. Every single patient, without exception, relapsed after autologous stem cell transplantation, and brentuximab vedotin exposure varied. CD4+ T cells were purified from thawed PBMCs by magnetic negative selection. This sample is part of a study of PD-1 blockade in classical Hodgkin lymphoma. Study conclusions and caveats: It was CD4+ TCR diversity, not CD8+, that rose significantly by C4D1. Newly diagnosed patients were reported to exhibit reduced baseline TCR diversity relative to healthy donors.

V was clipped by 6 bases and J by 2 bases, with 5 bases between them. The germline gives CDR1 SNHLY, CDR2 FYNNEI. The CDR3 spans 12 residues. TCRdb's copy holds only in-frame clones and misses some; the assay was immunoSEQ multiplex PCR. The table records 5,500 to 6,500 clones, around 73% of them present only once. The chain employs TRBV2 and TRBJ1-5; D remains ambiguous. This receptor was identified in a human donor with classical Hodgkin lymphoma. Here the sequenced sample was CD4+ T cells from blood, taken at baseline. The CDR3 coding sequence is TGTGCCAGCAGGCCCGGCAATCAGCCCCAGCATTTT. It translates to CASRPGNQPQHF.